The 5 T cell receptor beta chains below were found in one sample sequenced in a study of OX40 agonist ivuxolimab in advanced cancers. TCRdb's copy holds only in-frame clones and misses some; the assay was immunoSEQ multiplex PCR. Of tens of thousands of clones in the sample, about 90% were seen once. This specimen consisted of CD4+ or CD8+ T cells sorted from blood, obtained in a trial of the OX40 agonist ivuxolimab. The receptors shown here come from an adult with an advanced solid tumor such as melanoma, head and neck, liver or kidney cancer.

This chain uses TRBV1 with TRBJ2-5. TRBV1 is listed as a pseudogene. The CDR3 is made up of 15 amino acids. The CDR3 spells CASSQDGGVGETQYF. The CDR3 nucleotides read TGCGCCAGCAGCCAAGATGGGGGAGTTGGAGAGACCCAGTACTTC.

This chain uses TRBV18 with TRBJ2-7; D not certain. V lost 2 bases and J 1 base, leaving 9 bases between the germline ends. The CDR3 loop spans 14 amino acids. The germline CDR1 and CDR2 sequences are KGHSH and LQKENI. The CDR3 loop is CASSPTEPSYEQYF. CDR3 sequence (DNA): TGTGCCAGCTCACCAACAGAGCCATCCTACGAGCAGTACTTC.

This chain links TRBV19 with TRBJ1-3; D ambiguous. Trimming pared 7 bases from V and 0 bases from J, leaving 10 bases between. The CDR3 length is 14 residues. Germline V lookup: CDR1 LNHDA, CDR2 SQIVND (reference sequence). This chain's CDR3 is CASTRVNSGNTIYF. In nucleotides, the CDR3 is TGTGCCAGTACCCGCGTGAACTCTGGAAACACCATATATTTT. Full variable domain (rest looked up from reference TRBV19 and TRBJ1-3): DGGITQSPKYLFRKEGQNVTLSCEQNLNHDAMYWYRQDPGQGLRLIYYSQIVNDFQKGDIAEGYSVSREKKESFPLTVTSAQKNPTAFYLCASTRVNSGNTIYFGEGSWLTVV.

The genes are TRBV10-3 and TRBJ2-2; D not certain. Germline loops: CDR1 ENHRY, CDR2 SYGVKD. V lost 9 bases and J lost 0, with 5 bases in between. The CDR3 extends over 12 amino acids. The CDR3 region is CAIGPNTGELFF. The CDR3 region has the DNA TGTGCCATTGGACCGAACACCGGGGAGCTGTTTTTT.

The chain has TRBV27 and TRBJ2-6; D not certain. CDR3 length equals 14 residues. Per the germline V gene, CDR1 is MNHEY and CDR2 is SMNVEV (reference sequence). Trimming stripped 5 bases from V and 0 bases from J, with 5 bases between. DNA of the CDR3: TGTGCCAGCAGTCTGAGCTCTGGGGCCAACGTCCTGACTTTC. Encoded protein: CASSLSSGANVLTF.